The rows below give T cell receptor beta chains drawn from one sample of a study of regulatory T cells in long-lasting Graves disease. TCRdb ran MiXCR on the multiplex PCR reads and lists one entry per CDR3 protein. Here the sample spans a few hundred thousand distinct CDR3 sequences, 16% being singletons. The same data also contributed to another study, on T cells in Graves' hyperthyroidism and ophthalmopathy.

Source: peripheral blood mononuclear cells (PBMCs), taken at new diagnosis, from a patient treated with antithyroid drugs. These receptors were collected from a man in his forties with Graves disease. Both conserved end residues are part of each CDR3. The order of the fields is CDR3 protein, J gene, D gene, V gene. D genes are given only for firm matches.

CDR3 protein: CASGLTTGELFF
J gene: TRBJ2-2
D gene: NA
V gene: TRBV12-5

CDR3 protein: CASSRDENEKLFF
J gene: TRBJ1-4
D gene: NA
V gene: TRBV7-2

CDR3 protein: CASSLGVDMNTEAFF
J gene: TRBJ1-1
D gene: NA
V gene: TRBV5-1

CDR3 protein: CASSSSGAETQYF
J gene: TRBJ2-5
D gene: NA
V gene: TRBV28

CDR3 protein: CASSTAAGLQETQYF
J gene: TRBJ2-5
D gene: TRBD2
V gene: TRBV4-1

CDR3 protein: CASVRAQNTEAFF
J gene: TRBJ1-1
D gene: NA
V gene: TRBV6-4

CDR3 protein: CASSSYRATYSGANVLTF
J gene: TRBJ2-6
D gene: NA
V gene: TRBV6-2/TRBV6-3

CDR3 protein: CASSEAAETQYF
J gene: TRBJ2-5
D gene: NA
V gene: TRBV2

CDR3 protein: CASSLSGTPTDTIYF
J gene: TRBJ1-3
D gene: NA
V gene: TRBV27

CDR3 protein: CASSLVAGIQPQHF
J gene: TRBJ1-5
D gene: NA
V gene: TRBV5-1

CDR3 protein: CASSSDFYEQYF
J gene: TRBJ2-7
D gene: NA
V gene: TRBV28

CDR3 protein: CSARDRGHEKLFF
J gene: TRBJ1-4
D gene: NA
V gene: TRBV20-1

CDR3 protein: CATSSLAGGPTDTQYF
J gene: TRBJ2-3
D gene: TRBD2
V gene: TRBV24-1

CDR3 protein: CASSEMIGAQPQHF
J gene: TRBJ1-5
D gene: NA
V gene: TRBV2

CDR3 protein: CASRSYEEETQYF
J gene: TRBJ2-5
D gene: NA
V gene: TRBV11-3

CDR3 protein: CASSFPEAGAGGELFF
J gene: TRBJ2-2
D gene: TRBD2
V gene: TRBV5-1

CDR3 protein: CSAPGREGKLFF
J gene: TRBJ1-4
D gene: NA
V gene: TRBV20-1

CDR3 protein: CASSSRQGAGEQYF
J gene: TRBJ2-7
D gene: TRBD1
V gene: TRBV7-8

CDR3 protein: CASSPRTAEAFF
J gene: TRBJ1-1
D gene: NA
V gene: TRBV12-3/TRBV12-4